The 16 T cell receptor beta chains listed next were all sequenced from one sample in a study of shared clonotypes between healthy human individuals. Data came from immunoSEQ multiplex PCR; TCRdb stores just in-frame clones and leaves some out. The data hold hundreds of thousands of clones, with more than 70% observed a single time. Input material: PBMCs. The receptors shown here come from a middle-aged woman in good health. Some clones in this sample may be carry-over from other donors' samples.

This clone was seen more than once but under ten times. The chain employs TRBV7-6 and TRBJ2-1, with D possibly TRBD2 on 6 matching bases. The CDR3 runs 14 residues. Trimming pared 5 bases from V and 1 base from J, leaving 9 bases between. The germline V gene encodes CDR1 SGHVS and CDR2 FNYEAQ. The CDR3 protein is CASSISGSYNEQFF. CDR3 in DNA: TGTGCCAGCAGCATTAGCGGTTCCTACAATGAGCAGTTCTTC.

CDR3 residues: CASSLDRDRGTQYF. CDR3 coding DNA: TGTGCCAGCAGCTTAGACCGGGACAGGGGAACCCAGTACTTC. The chain uses TRBV11-2 and TRBJ2-5; 10 bases match TRBD1. Germline CDR1 is SGHAT and CDR2 is FQNNGV. V lost 0 bases and J lost 8; bases outside the gene matches: 3. The CDR3 totals 14 residues.

This clone was observed a few times. This rearrangement joins TRBV7-6 to TRBJ2-5, with D maybe TRBD1 (6 bases). Per germline, CDR1 SGHVS and CDR2 FNYEAQ. Trimming cost V 5 bases and J 2 bases, with 9 bases left between them. CDR3 length equals 13 residues. This CDR3 reads CASSPDRQETQYF. The DNA for the CDR3 is TGTGCCAGCAGCCCCGACAGGCAAGAGACCCAGTACTTC.

This clone was detected ten times or more. This same CDR3 is encoded by further DNA sequences in the sample. This chain joins TRBV19 and TRBJ2-5; 16 bases align to TRBD2. The CDR3 spans 16 residues. Germline lookup yields CDR1 LNHDA and CDR2 SQIVND (reference sequence). Germline trimming cut 5 bases from V and 5 bases from J; bases unmatched to any gene: 5. CDR3 nucleotide sequence: TGTGCCAGTAGTTTCGGGACTAGCGGGAGGGGGGAGACCCAGTACTTC. This gives the protein CASSFGTSGRGETQYF.

This clone has ten or more counts. The identical CDR3 is also encoded by other nucleotide sequences in the sample. V and J are TRBV11-2 and TRBJ1-5; D unresolved. The CDR3 has 17 residues. The V end lost 0 bases, the J end lost 0 bases, and 12 bases lay between the germline ends. Looked up from germline, CDR1 is SGHAT and CDR2 is FQNNGV. The CDR3 reads CASSLEMAEISNQPQHF. CDR3 DNA sequence: TGTGCCAGCAGCTTAGAAATGGCGGAGATTAGCAATCAGCCCCAGCATTTT.

The chain employs TRBV7-3 and TRBJ2-1, with D possibly matching TRBD2 (5 bases). Trimming took 5 bases from V and 8 from J, leaving 16 bases between them. The CDR3 has 14 amino acids. Germline V gene lookup returns CDR1 SGHTA and CDR2 FQGTGA. The DNA for the CDR3 is TGTGCCAGCAGCCCACGGACTCGGGCAGATGAGCAGTTCTTC. This gives the protein CASSPRTRADEQFF.

This chain links TRBV18 with TRBJ2-7, with D tentatively TRBD1 or TRBD2 (5 bases each). V lost 5 bases to trimming and J lost 2 bases, with 13 bases between them. This CDR3 is built from 14 residues. Germline V gives CDR1 KGHSH, CDR2 LQKENI. The chain's CDR3 is CASSNRDGAYEQYF. DNA for the CDR3: TGTGCCAGCTCAAACCGGGACGGAGCCTACGAGCAGTACTTC. Full variable domain (remainder filled in from reference TRBV18 and TRBJ2-7): NAGVMQNPRHLVRRRGQEARLRCSPMKGHSHVYWYRQLPEEGLKFMVYLQKENIIDESGMPKERFSAEFPKEGPSILRIQQVVRGDSAAYFCASSNRDGAYEQYFGPGTRLTVT.

The chain joins TRBV30 to TRBJ1-4; weak D call: TRBD1 (5 bases). V was cut by 2 bases and J by 6 bases, with 13 bases left in between. This CDR3 has 14 residues. CDR1 and CDR2 (germline): GTSNPN, SVGIG (reference sequence). The CDR3 region is CAWSRRGWYEKLFF. The DNA for the CDR3 is TGTGCCTGGAGTAGGAGGGGATGGTATGAAAAACTGTTTTTT.

This chain joins TRBV5-5 and TRBJ2-7; D might be TRBD1 (6 bases). Per the germline V gene, CDR1 is SGHKS and CDR2 is YYEKEE (reference sequence). V shed 4 bases and J shed 4 bases, with 15 bases lying between them. The CDR3 sequence is 14 residues long. The CDR3 region is CASSIYRVTYEQYF. The CDR3 coding sequence is TGTGCCAGCAGCATCTACAGGGTAACATACGAGCAGTACTTC.

The J gene is TRBJ1-2, the V gene TRBV5-1, with a possible D match to TRBD1 (5 bases). V was pared by 0 bases and J by 2 bases, with 11 bases between. The CDR3 runs to 15 residues. The V gene's germline CDR1 is SGHRS and CDR2 YFSETQ. This CDR3 is CASSLETGLNYGYTF. DNA of the CDR3: TGCGCCAGCAGCTTGGAAACAGGATTGAACTATGGCTACACCTTC.

This sequence joins TRBV28 and TRBJ1-4; D gene ambiguous. The germline V and J ends were trimmed by 7 bases and 8 bases, with 14 bases remaining between them. There are 13 residues in the CDR3. The germline CDR1 and CDR2 sequences are MDHEN and SYDVKM. CDR3 sequence (DNA): TGTGCCAGCAATGTAGGGCCCCTAGAAAAACTGTTTTTT. Translated, it gives CASNVGPLEKLFF.

The CDR3 protein is CASSMQGSYGYTF. The CDR3 nucleotides are TGTGCCAGTAGTATGCAGGGATCCTATGGCTACACCTTC. J is TRBJ1-2 and V is TRBV19; perhaps TRBD1 as D (5 bases). V was pared by 3 bases and J by 4 bases, with 9 bases between. The length of the CDR3 is 13 residues. The germline V gene encodes CDR1 LNHDA and CDR2 SQIVND (reference sequence).

The chain links TRBV7-6 to TRBJ2-1, with D perhaps assigned TRBD1 or TRBD2 (5 bases each). The V end was cut by 5 bases, the J end by 9 bases, with 11 bases between. Looked up from germline, CDR1 is SGHVS and CDR2 is FNYEAQ. This CDR3 contains 12 residues. CDR3 sequence: CASSPPRGEQFF. DNA for the CDR3: TGTGCCAGCAGCCCACCGAGGGGTGAGCAGTTCTTC.

The chain uses TRBV27 and TRBJ1-1, with a possible D match to TRBD1 (6 bases). V was cut by 6 bases and J by 5 bases, with 13 bases left in between. The CDR3 totals 13 residues. CDR1 MNHEY and CDR2 SMNVEV come from the germline V gene (reference sequence). In nucleotides, the CDR3 is TGTGCCAGCAGGTACCTCGGACAGACTGAAGCTTTCTTT. Residues: CASRYLGQTEAFF.

V usage is TRBV6-6 and J usage is TRBJ1-1; D remains ambiguous. Germline values: CDR1 MNHNY, CDR2 SVGAGI (reference sequence). Trimming left V 2 bases short and J 6 bases short, with 4 bases between. The CDR3 loop spans 11 amino acids. The CDR3 sequence is CASSYGAEAFF. CDR3 sequence (DNA): TGTGCCAGCAGTTACGGGGCTGAAGCTTTCTTT.

J is TRBJ2-7 and V is TRBV6-1, with D unresolved. CDR1 is MNHNS, CDR2 SASEGT, per germline. Trimming cost V 1 base and J 6 bases, with 7 bases left between them. CDR3 length: 12 amino acids. The DNA for the CDR3 is TGTGCCAGCAGTGAAGGCCAGTTCGAGCAGTACTTC. Its protein is CASSEGQFEQYF.